This entry concerns a single T cell receptor (beta chain). These data come from a study of technical replicates of blood from four donors. TCRdb's copy holds only in-frame clones and misses some; the assay was immunoSEQ multiplex PCR. The sample lists around 90,000 clones; roughly 94% were seen once. The germline gives CDR1 PRHDT, CDR2 FYEKMQ (reference sequence). This CDR3 spans 14 amino acids. Trimming took off 6 bases at V and 4 bases at J, with 14 bases between the two ends. The source is a human donor in good health. The source material was T cells isolated from PBMCs. This chain joins TRBV13 and TRBJ2-3; possible D gene TRBD2, 5 bases. In DNA form, the CDR3 reads TGTGCCAGCAGAAAGGTTCCGGGGTCAGATACGCAGTATTTT. As protein: CASRKVPGSDTQYF.